This T cell receptor (beta chain) was identified in a study of beta chain features in type 1 diabetes (dated by TCRdb to the late 2010s). Background for the entire study: No differences in mean age, gender distribution, total cell number or subset yield were found between patients and healthy donors. A total of just under 110,000,000 sorted cells were examined across all samples, and RNA yield correlated strongly with the number of cells per subset. In the study, TCRB repertoires of sorted circulating CD4+ T cell subsets from recently diagnosed type 1 diabetes patients were compared with those of matched healthy donors. Regulatory and stem cell-like memory subsets were isolated from only 8 patients and roughly eight healthy donors, whereas naive and central memory subsets came from all 30 or so donors.

This clone has a handful of counts. The antigen this receptor binds is unknown. No quality values exist for individual bases; no much larger clone is one base distant. The entire amount of isolated RNA was reverse transcribed using the High Capacity cDNA Reverse Transcription Kit, so the sequenced TCRB transcripts were expressed ones. Deep immunoSEQ sequencing was performed on naive, central memory and regulatory T cell samples, with an average of about 3.6 million total reads per sample. Sorted cells were lysed in RLT buffer and RNA was extracted with DNase-treated RNeasy Micro or Mini kits, depending on cell number. To prevent cross-contamination, each cell subset was processed individually, whereas patient and healthy donor samples were processed jointly. Using the immunoSEQ multiplex PCR, TCRB sequences were amplified from cDNA into 87-bp fragments spanning the CDR3 region. Amplicons were sequenced on the Illumina HiSeq platform. In the paper's pipeline: PCR bias was computationally corrected using synthetic template baselines, reads within Hamming distance 2 were collapsed, and singletons that could not be merged were discarded. By aligning reads against IMGT, V, D and J genes, CDR3 length, and insertions or deletions at six rearrangement sites were assigned. Clonotype counts were normalized to sorted cell number within each subset before computing true diversity and Gini coefficients with the tcR R package. The overlap coefficient, calculated on TCRB nucleotide sequences, was used to quantify repertoire sharing. As a proxy for the pre-selection repertoire, out-of-frame TCRB sequences from naive cells were analyzed. The table was pulled from immuneACCESS by TCRdb, which kept in-frame rearrangements only. Such tables lose some clones; where checked, under half of the loss comes from unresolved V genes, and the rest has no known cause. For V, J and clone size, that table is used; D and trimming come from the DNA. For this sample the table gives about 360,000 clones, of which around 12% were detected only once. Clones ranked in the top ten supply around 0.015% of the sample.

The study at large found these results: Naive, central memory and regulatory TCRB repertoires appeared to be more similar among patients than among healthy donors. Because cDNA was sequenced instead of genomic DNA, activated cells with high expression could be over-represented, although the groups did not differ in activation or CD3 levels. Only small numbers of individuals were included in the HLA sub-analyses, which left unresolved whether HLA type had any influence on TCRB rearrangement. In all four CD4+ subsets, TCRB CDR3 length was moderately but significantly shorter in type 1 diabetes patients. PCR might favor shorter templates, but patient and control samples were amplified and corrected together, so any skew would affect both groups equally. At VDJ recombination sites, patients with type 1 diabetes made fewer insertions and deleted more nucleotides, a pattern implying thymic rearrangement abnormalities.

Each donor gave one peripheral blood draw, roughly 110 mL on average, collected into heparinised tubes. Using a panel that included CD45RO, CCR7, CD25, CD127, CD95 and CD27, naive, central memory, regulatory and stem cell-like memory CD4+ T cells were sorted on a BD FACSAria II. All sorted populations exceeded 98% purity. Right away, PBMCs were isolated by Lymphoprep density gradient centrifugation and were stained directly, with no culture step. Samples were stained and sorted in pairs, with one healthy donor and one patient per experiment, so that batch effects were minimized. Sequencing was performed on naive CD4+ T cells from blood. The sample's cell subset or site label, decoded: true naive CD4+ T cells. The clonotype originates from a young man in good health.

The CDR3 sequence is CASSVGFTYGYTF. The DNA sequence reads TGTGCCAGCAGCGTTGGCTTTACCTATGGCTACACCTTC. The chain employs TRBV9 and TRBJ1-2; there is no confident call for the D gene. Trimming removed 2 bases from V and 4 bases from J, leaving 9 bases between the germline ends. The CDR3 numbers 13 residues from cysteine through phenylalanine. Only the CDR3 DNA stays, 39 bases, in frame from base 1. The germline V gene provides CDR1 SGDLS and CDR2 YYNGEE.